The clone carrying this TCR beta chain was recorded at least ten times. This sample is drawn from a study of response to subunit inactivated influenza vaccine. TCRdb reprocessed the RT-PCR reads with MiXCR, giving one entry per CDR3 protein. Among about 570,000 distinct CDR3 sequences listed, approximately 11% were seen once. V gave up 0 bases and J gave up 11 bases, with 11 bases separating them. Germline V gene sequence: CDR1 LGHDT, CDR2 YNNKEL (reference sequence). The length of the CDR3 is 13 residues. This same sample was also taken into another study, of T cells expressing NK-cell markers. That work adds: The TCR beta cDNA came from 5'RACE template switching with UMIs. Sorted CD3+CD56-NKG2C+, CD3+CD56+NKG2C+ and CD3+CD56+NKG2C- T cells supplied the TCR beta repertoires. As a fraction of CD8+ T cells, dominant NKG2C+ clonotypes reached roughly 1.0-7.5% in six donors.

The sequence was collected from a man aged 45 to 65 who received an inactivated influenza vaccine. This specimen was PBMCs from blood, taken on the day of vaccination. This chain connects TRBV3-1 to TRBJ2-1; D remains ambiguous. The CDR3 spells CASSQDSRFQQFF. Written as DNA, the CDR3 is TGTGCCAGCAGCCAAGATTCGCGATTCCAGCAGTTCTTC.